Presented here are 2 T cell receptor beta chains from one specimen sequenced in a study of blood T cells in healthy people across ages. A second about 7 to 11 cycle PCR used barcoded and J-beta primers. MiXCR, applied by TCRdb to the 5' RACE reads, yields one record per CDR3 protein. Here the sample spans roughly 560,000 distinct CDR3 sequences, about 25% being singletons. The same data also went into a second study, on T cells of mothers and their children.

The sample was blood. The receptors stem from a boy aged 5-17 years in good health.

This clonotype was seen a handful of times. The chain joins TRBV7-2 to TRBJ1-3, with D hard to call. CDR1 is SGHTA, CDR2 FQGNSA, per germline. The CDR3 loop spans 15 amino acids. Trimming took off 2 bases at V and 0 bases at J, with 8 bases between the two ends. CDR3 in DNA: TGTGCCAGCAGCTTAAGAACGGCCTCTGGAAACACCATATATTTT. Translation: CASSLRTASGNTIYF.

The chain uses TRBV20-1 and TRBJ2-3; D call uncertain. Trimming removed 6 bases from V and 1 base from J, with 5 bases in between. From germline, CDR1 is DFQATT and CDR2 SNEGSKA (reference sequence). The CDR3 covers 11 residues. CDR3 loop: CSASGTDTQYF. Written as DNA, the CDR3 is TGCAGTGCCTCAGGCACAGATACGCAGTATTTT.